A single sample is the source of the 19 T cell receptor beta chains below, sequenced in a study of T cell responses to AZD1222 COVID-19 vaccine. TCRdb's copy holds only in-frame clones and misses some; the assay was immunoSEQ multiplex PCR. The table records roughly 120,000 clones, roughly 93% of them present only once. Sample: peripheral blood, taken on day 0 of AZD1222 vaccination. Receptors originate from an adult in good health.

The chain has TRBV5-8 and TRBJ2-5, with D unresolved. V was pared by 0 bases and J by 5 bases, with 11 bases between. The length of the CDR3 is 14 residues. The germline gives CDR1 SGHTS, CDR2 YDEGEE. The CDR3 loop is CASSLEAKGETQYF. The CDR3 nucleotides read TGTGCCAGCAGCTTGGAGGCGAAAGGGGAGACCCAGTACTTC.

The CDR3 DNA is TGTGCCAGCAGTTTATCGGTGGAGGGACTCTACGAGCAGTACTTC. Translated: CASSLSVEGLYEQYF. The chain combines TRBV27 with TRBJ2-7, with a weak D call TRBD2 (6 bases). Germline loops: CDR1 MNHEY, CDR2 SMNVEV (reference sequence). The CDR3 is 15 residues long. Trimming cost V 0 bases and J 3 bases, with 12 bases left between them.

The chain carries TRBV2 and TRBJ2-3, with D perhaps given as TRBD1 or TRBD2 (5 bases each). V was clipped by 3 bases and J by 2 bases, with 9 bases between them. In germline, CDR1 is SNHLY, CDR2 FYNNEI. The CDR3 has 14 amino acids. The CDR3 DNA reads as TGTGCCAGCAGTGACGAGGGACCCACAGATACGCAGTATTTT. Translated, it gives CASSDEGPTDTQYF.

The rearrangement joins TRBV5-1 to TRBJ1-1; D unresolved. CDR1 SGHRS and CDR2 YFSETQ come from the germline V gene. The CDR3 is made up of 13 amino acids. The V and J ends lost 4 bases and 2 bases respectively, with 9 bases between them. The CDR3 nucleotides read TGCGCCAGCAGCAACAGAGTTAACACTGAAGCTTTCTTT. Amino acid sequence: CASSNRVNTEAFF. Full variable domain (missing parts from reference TRBV5-1 and TRBJ1-1): KAGVTQTPRYLIKTRGQQVTLSCSPISGHRSVSWYQQTPGQGLQFLFEYFSETQRNKGNFPGRFSGRQFSNSRSEMNVSTLELGDSALYLCASSNRVNTEAFFGQGTRLTVV.

V usage is TRBV2 and J usage is TRBJ1-1; TRBD1 might be the D (5 bases). CDR1 and CDR2 (germline): SNHLY, FYNNEI. Trimming removed 6 bases from V and 6 bases from J, with 11 bases in between. This CDR3 comprises 12 residues. CDR3: CASRLGGAEAFF. The CDR3 DNA reads as TGTGCCAGCAGGCTCGGGGGAGCTGAAGCTTTCTTT.

This chain links TRBV19 with TRBJ2-7; D possibly matches TRBD1 or TRBD2 (5 bases each). The V gene's germline CDR1 is LNHDA and CDR2 SQIVND (reference sequence). The CDR3 extends over 13 amino acids. Trimming cost V 3 bases and J 3 bases, with 9 bases left between them. CDR3 residues: CASSIGTFYEQYF. The CDR3 DNA is TGTGCCAGTAGTATCGGGACCTTCTACGAGCAGTACTTC.

The rearrangement uses TRBV13 and TRBJ1-2; D uncertain. The germline V gene has CDR1 PRHDT and CDR2 FYEKMQ (reference sequence). V lost 5 bases, J lost 3 bases, and 13 bases lay in between. This CDR3 is built from 14 residues. CDR3 amino acids: CASSQLGKDYGYTF. In nucleotides, the CDR3 is TGTGCCAGCAGCCAGCTGGGGAAGGACTATGGCTACACCTTC. Using reference TRBV13 and TRBJ1-2 for the parts outside the CDR3, the full variable domain is AAGVIQSPRHLIKEKRETATLKCYPIPRHDTVYWYQQGPGQDPQFLISFYEKMQSDKGSIPDRFSAQQFSDYHSELNMSSLELGDSALYFCASSQLGKDYGYTFGSGTRLTVV.

Comments on this clone: It is unclear where the CDR3 begins or ends on the DNA, so no DNA is shown, and the CDR3 is as TCRdb lists it. This chain joins TRBV11-2 and TRBJ2-3. CDR1 SGHAT and CDR2 FQNNGV come from the germline V gene. From its first to its last residue, the CDR3 has 16 amino acids. CDR3 loop: CASSFGPGSGTDTQYF.

The gene calls are TRBV2 and TRBJ1-2, with 10 nucleotides matching TRBD1. From germline, CDR1 is SNHLY and CDR2 FYNNEI. CDR3 length equals 15 residues. V was pared by 7 bases and J by 5 bases, with 10 bases of the junction left unmatched. The CDR3: CASKGQGNLGYGYTF. DNA for the CDR3: TGTGCCAGCAAGGGACAGGGGAACTTGGGGTATGGCTACACCTTC.

This chain connects TRBV6-4 to TRBJ1-1, with D tentatively TRBD1 (5 bases). V shed 5 bases and J shed 4 bases, with 11 bases lying between them. CDR1 and CDR2 from the germline V gene are MRHNA and SNTAGT. The CDR3 contains 13 residues. DNA for the CDR3: TGTGCCAGCAGTTACCAGGGCGGCACTGAAGCTTTCTTT. Translating it yields CASSYQGGTEAFF.

The chain carries TRBV7-9 and TRBJ1-1; tentatively, D is TRBD1 (6 bases). CDR1 SEHNR and CDR2 FQNEAQ come from the germline V gene (reference sequence). This CDR3 has 17 amino acids. V lost 0 bases and J 3 bases, leaving 17 bases between the germline ends. The CDR3 coding sequence is TGTGCCAGCAGCTTAGCGCAACCGGGGGCAAAGGACACTGAAGCTTTCTTT. It translates to CASSLAQPGAKDTEAFF.

The genes are TRBV5-1 and TRBJ2-5; TRBD2 matches 10 bases. V lost 3 bases and J lost 5; bases outside the gene matches: 7. The CDR3 is 15 amino acids. Germline-derived CDR1 and CDR2 are SGHRS and YFSETQ. In DNA, the CDR3 is TGCGCCAGCAGCTCTAGCGGGGGAAGGGTTGAGACCCAGTACTTC. Amino acids: CASSSSGGRVETQYF.

This sequence joins TRBV6-5 and TRBJ1-5, with unresolved D. This CDR3 is built from 13 residues. Germline V gene lookup returns CDR1 MNHEY and CDR2 SVGAGI. Deletions cut 6 bases from V and 3 bases from J, with 9 bases between. CDR3: CASRDQPNQPQHF. CDR3 nucleotides: TGTGCCAGCAGGGATCAGCCCAATCAGCCCCAGCATTTT.

V usage is TRBV5-1 and J usage is TRBJ1-4, with 8 bases lining up with TRBD1. Trimming at V came to 4 bases and at J to 8 bases, leaving 7 bases not matched to a gene. The CDR3 has 14 residues. The germline CDR1 and CDR2 sequences are SGHRS and YFSETQ. The CDR3 coding sequence is TGCGCCAGCAGCAAAGACAGGGGTGAGGAAAAACTGTTTTTT. Residues: CASSKDRGEEKLFF.

This clone was counted once. The V and J genes are TRBV20-1 and TRBJ2-2; 7 bases are shared with TRBD1. This CDR3 spans 17 amino acids. Trimming cost V 3 bases and J 1 base; bases outside gene matches: 11. Germline-derived CDR1 and CDR2 are DFQATT and SNEGSKA (reference sequence). In DNA, the CDR3 is TGCAGTGCTAGTCCCCATCGACAGGGCTGGAACACCGGGGAGCTGTTTTTT. The encoded protein is CSASPHRQGWNTGELFF.

The DNA for the CDR3 is TGTGCCAGCAGCCCAAACAGGGCGACTAATGAAAAACTGTTTTTT. Amino acid sequence: CASSPNRATNEKLFF. This rearrangement joins TRBV3-1 (or the pseudogene TRBV3-2) to TRBJ1-4, with a weak D call TRBD1 (6 bases). Germline-derived CDR1 and CDR2 are LGHDT and YNNKEL (reference sequence). This CDR3 is built from 15 residues. Trimming pared 4 bases from V and 2 bases from J, leaving 11 bases between.

The chain links TRBV28 to TRBJ2-3, with 10 bases that match TRBD2. V shed 4 bases and J 4 bases; nucleotides not matched to a gene: 11. The germline V gene has CDR1 MDHEN and CDR2 SYDVKM. The CDR3 is made up of 17 amino acids. The CDR3 sequence: CASSSPSGRGGADTQYF. CDR3 in DNA: TGTGCCAGCAGTTCCCCAAGCGGGAGGGGGGGTGCAGATACGCAGTATTTT.

V is TRBV18 and J is TRBJ1-2; 7 bases line up with TRBD1. This CDR3 is built from 14 residues. CDR1 KGHSH and CDR2 LQKENI come from the germline V gene. With V trimmed by 4 bases and J by 2 bases, 4 bases remained unmatched. The CDR3: CASSLTGENYGYTF. In nucleotides, the CDR3 is TGTGCCAGCTCACTTACAGGGGAGAACTATGGCTACACCTTC.

The chain carries TRBV19 and TRBJ2-2, with 7 bases that match TRBD1. The CDR3 has 14 amino acids. With V trimmed by 6 bases and J by 4 bases, 5 bases remained unmatched. Germline V CDR1 and CDR2: LNHDA, SQIVND (reference sequence). The CDR3 spells CASRPTGSTGELFF. The CDR3 coding sequence is TGTGCCAGTAGACCGACAGGGAGCACCGGGGAGCTGTTTTTT.